A single sample is the source of the 2 T cell receptor beta chains below, sequenced in a study of shared clonotypes between healthy human individuals. Sequencing used immunoSEQ multiplex PCR; TCRdb keeps in-frame clones, though not all of them. The sample shows approximately 2.5 million clones, roughly nine tenths of them seen only once. Material for sequencing was naive CD4+ T cells sorted from blood. Subset described: CD45RA+ positively selected. The receptors were sampled from a man younger than 35 in good health.

Notes on this clone: Other DNA sequences in this specimen translate into the identical CDR3. The chain is built from TRBV5-1 and TRBJ1-5; possible D gene TRBD1, 6 bases. Germline CDR1 SGHRS, CDR2 YFSETQ. This CDR3 is 13 amino acids long. The germline V and J ends were trimmed by 4 bases and 4 bases, with 9 bases remaining between them. The CDR3 is CASSQGGNQPQHF. CDR3 bases: TGCGCCAGCAGCCAAGGGGGAAATCAGCCCCAGCATTTT.

The chain uses TRBV6-6 and TRBJ1-1, with 10 nucleotides matching TRBD1. Unmatched junction bases numbered 9, after V lost 5 bases and J lost 6 bases. Germline V gene lookup returns CDR1 MNHNY and CDR2 SVGAGI (reference sequence). The CDR3 has 15 residues. The DNA for the CDR3 is TGTGCCAGCAGTACACGGACAGGGGGACGTGCTGAAGCTTTCTTT. This translates into CASSTRTGGRAEAFF.